This is a list of T cell receptor beta chains from one sample in a study of CD8 T cells in ankylosing spondylitis. TCRdb itself ran the 5' RACE reads through MiXCR, one entry per CDR3 protein. This table has some 840,000 distinct CDR3 sequences, 12% appearing once. Source material: blood, either unsorted or a sorted T cell fraction (not recorded which). The receptor set was obtained from a male donor with ankylosing spondylitis. CDR3s include the opening cysteine and the closing phenylalanine or tryptophan. Fields, in order: CDR3 DNA, CDR3 protein, V gene, J gene, D gene, clone size. D genes are given only for firm matches. Clone size is not always given. Where it is, it says once, few, many or a class for expanded clones.

TGTGCCAGCAGCTTAGAAGGCCGACAGGCTGGGGCCAACGTCCTGACTTTC,CASSLEGRQAGANVLTF,TRBV11-2,TRBJ2-6,-,few
TGCAGTGCTTTCCCTCCAGGCTTCGCCAAGGCAGATACGCAGTATTTT,CSAFPPGFAKADTQYF,TRBV20-1,TRBJ2-3,-,few
TGTGCCAGCAGTGAAAGCGGACGGACCAATTCACCCCTCCACTTT,CASSESGRTNSPLHF,TRBV6-1,TRBJ1-6,-,-
TGCAGTGAACAGGGGCCCACTGAAGCTTTCTTT,CSEQGPTEAFF,TRBV20-1,TRBJ1-1,TRBD1,many
TGCAGTGCTTTCAAGGGGGGTCGATGGGGTTCACCCCTCCACTTT,CSAFKGGRWGSPLHF,TRBV20-1,TRBJ1-6,-,-
TGTGCCAGCTCACCGGGAGAATATGGCTACACCTTC,CASSPGEYGYTF,TRBV18,TRBJ1-2,-,-
TGTGCCAGCAGTTCTCTACAGGGATCGGGTATCATGAATGAGCAGTTCTTC,CASSSLQGSGIMNEQFF,TRBV28,TRBJ2-1,-,-
TGCAGTGCTTTACTAAGGGGCACTGAAGCTTTCTTT,CSALLRGTEAFF,TRBV20-1,TRBJ1-1,-,many
TGCAGTGCCCAGACAGATGGGTATGAAAAACTGTTTTTT,CSAQTDGYEKLFF,TRBV20-1,TRBJ1-4,-,-
TGCAGTGCCCCGGGCAGGGGACACAGCGAGCAGTACTTC,CSAPGRGHSEQYF,TRBV20-1,TRBJ2-7,-,few
TGCGCCAGCAGCTTAGAAAAGGACACTGAAGCTTTCTTT,CASSLEKDTEAFF,TRBV5-1,TRBJ1-1,-,many
TGTGCCAGCAGCCCCCTGCGGGCGAACACTGAAGCTTTCTTT,CASSPLRANTEAFF,TRBV4-2,TRBJ1-1,-,many
TGCAGTGCTAGGGCCCAGGGAACAGATACGCAGTATTTT,CSARAQGTDTQYF,TRBV20-1,TRBJ2-3,-,-
TGCGCCAGCAGCCAAGGTCCCCAGGGGCCCTACGAGCAGTACTTC,CASSQGPQGPYEQYF,TRBV4-3,TRBJ2-7,-,-
TGTGCCAGCAGCCAAGGGACTAGCGGTGCCCCGAGCACAGATACGCAGTATTTT,CASSQGTSGAPSTDTQYF,TRBV14,TRBJ2-3,TRBD2,-
TGCGCCAGCAGCCAAGAGGCGCGGTTAATGAGGGAGCTGTTTTTT,CASSQEARLMRELFF,TRBV4-3,TRBJ2-2,-,-
TGTGCCAGCTCGCGCGACAGGGGGATGTCCTACGAGCAGTACTTC,CASSRDRGMSYEQYF,TRBV18,TRBJ2-7,TRBD1,few
TGTGCCAGCAGCCCCCATCGCGGGATCCGGGCCTACAATGAGCAGTTCTTC,CASSPHRGIRAYNEQFF,TRBV6-1,TRBJ2-1,-,few
TGTGCTAGTGGTCCTCGAGGACTAGCATTTGAGCAGTTCTTC,CASGPRGLAFEQFF,TRBV12-5,TRBJ2-1,TRBD2,few
TGTGCCAGCCAGGCGGGTCTCACCTATGGCTACACCTTC,CASQAGLTYGYTF,TRBV6-2/TRBV6-3,TRBJ1-2,-,-
TGCGCCAGCAGGCTATCCAAGGGGGGGTTCGACTATGGCTACACCTTC,CASRLSKGGFDYGYTF,TRBV5-1,TRBJ1-2,-,few
TGTGCCAGCAGATCAACGGGACAGGGCTACGAGCAGTACTTC,CASRSTGQGYEQYF,TRBV6-2/TRBV6-3,TRBJ2-7,TRBD1,few
TGCGCCAGCAGCCTGGGACAGGGGACTATGAACACTGAAGCTTTCTTT,CASSLGQGTMNTEAFF,TRBV5-1,TRBJ1-1,TRBD1,many
TGTGCCAGCAGTGAAGCTCCGGTCTACTCTGGAAACACCATATATTTT,CASSEAPVYSGNTIYF,TRBV6-1,TRBJ1-3,-,few